This paragraph reports one TCR beta chain. As yet, its antigen is unknown. Trimming removed 3 bases from V and 0 bases from J, with 11 bases in between. CDR1 is SGHTA and CDR2 is FQGNSA in the germline V gene. The CDR3 is 16 amino acids. In the authors' methods: Owing to the provision of junction-only sequences devoid of quality scores by immunoSEQ, filtering differed. Method: immunoSEQ multiplex PCR; TCRdb's copy keeps in-frame clones and lacks some. D and trimming were read from the DNA, whereas the V and J calls and clone size are those reported in that table. The profile shows about 490,000 clones, 78% of them singletons. This sample was included in a study of shared clonotypes between healthy human individuals. Notes on the study in general: The researchers took only blood, and tissue repertoires probably look different. Sequencing depth was expected to influence donor clonotype sharing.

Sequencing used PBMCs. This receptor was identified in a middle-aged woman in good health. Some clones in this sample may be carry-over from other donors' samples. The chain recombines TRBV7-2 with TRBJ1-4; D not certain. In DNA form, the CDR3 reads TGTGCCAGCAGCTTTGCTGCGGCCGCAACTAATGAAAAACTGTTTTTT. Amino acid sequence: CASSFAAAATNEKLFF.